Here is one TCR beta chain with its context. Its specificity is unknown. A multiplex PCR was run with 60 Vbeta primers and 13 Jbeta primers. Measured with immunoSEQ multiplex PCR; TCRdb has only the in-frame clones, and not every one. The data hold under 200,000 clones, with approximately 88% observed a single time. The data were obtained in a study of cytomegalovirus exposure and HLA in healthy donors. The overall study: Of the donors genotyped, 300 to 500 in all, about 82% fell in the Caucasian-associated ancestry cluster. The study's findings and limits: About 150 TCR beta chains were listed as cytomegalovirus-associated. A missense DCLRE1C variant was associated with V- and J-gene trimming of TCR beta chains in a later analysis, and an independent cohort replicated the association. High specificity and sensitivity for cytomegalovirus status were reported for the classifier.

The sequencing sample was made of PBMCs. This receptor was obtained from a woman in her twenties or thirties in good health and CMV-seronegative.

The CDR3 DNA reads TGTGCCAGCAGTTCACAGAGTAACTATGGCTACACCTTC. It encodes CASSSQSNYGYTF. The chain is built from TRBV6-5 and TRBJ1-2; no reliable D call. Trimming took 4 bases from V and 1 from J, leaving 7 bases between them. The CDR3 has 13 residues. Germline values: CDR1 MNHEY, CDR2 SVGAGI.